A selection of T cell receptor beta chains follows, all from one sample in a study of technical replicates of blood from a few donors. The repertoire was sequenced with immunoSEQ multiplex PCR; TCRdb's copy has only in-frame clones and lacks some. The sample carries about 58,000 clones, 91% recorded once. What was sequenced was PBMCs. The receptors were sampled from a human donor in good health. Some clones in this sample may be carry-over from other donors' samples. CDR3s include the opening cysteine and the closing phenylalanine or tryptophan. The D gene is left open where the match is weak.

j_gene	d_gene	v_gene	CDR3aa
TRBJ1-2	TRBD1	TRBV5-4	CASSLGDRDPRNTF
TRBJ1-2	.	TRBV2	CASTLTEVVYTF
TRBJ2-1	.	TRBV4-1	CASSQGRDEQFF
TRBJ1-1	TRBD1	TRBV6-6	CASRQQGTNTEAFF
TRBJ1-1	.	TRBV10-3	CAITQQGLGTEAFF
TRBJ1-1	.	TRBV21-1	CASSKSDFGFHRTRVSPDTEAFF
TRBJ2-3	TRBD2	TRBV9	CASSVAVGRGASTDTQYF
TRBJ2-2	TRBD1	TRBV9	CASSAGTGPTGELFF
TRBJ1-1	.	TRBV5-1	CASSLGVGTEAFF
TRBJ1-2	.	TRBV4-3	CASSRDGGFLWGYTF